Below are 26 T cell receptor beta chains sequenced from a single sample in a study of HIV-infected patients and healthy controls. Whole blood was used without fractionation, so all unsorted peripheral T cells were included. cDNA was made from approximately 500 ng RNA using alpha and beta constant primers. Each of the alpha and beta chains got its own library through chain-specific third strand synthesis with indices. TCRdb re-called the 5' RACE reads with MiXCR, one entry per CDR3 protein. The sample includes 19,000 or so distinct CDR3 sequences, more than 7.5% seen only once; the top ten take approximately 7.1%. The specimen sequenced was blood. These receptors came from an adult in good health.

In this sample, this clonotype turned up many times. The CDR3 is CASSGQGVGGANVLTF. The CDR3 DNA sequence: TGTGCCAGCAGTGGACAGGGAGTAGGTGGGGCCAACGTCCTGACTTTC. The chain joins TRBV6-1 to TRBJ2-6; 7 bases align to TRBD1. J was trimmed by 3 bases and V by 4 bases; bases with no gene match: 6. This CDR3 is 16 amino acids long. Per germline, CDR1 MNHNS and CDR2 SASEGT.

The V gene is TRBV20-1, the J gene TRBJ2-2, with D maybe TRBD2 (6 bases). The V gene lost 0 bases and the J gene lost 5 bases, with 13 bases spanning the gap. Germline CDR1 and CDR2: DFQATT and SNEGSKA (reference sequence). This CDR3 is built from 15 residues. The CDR3 is CSARDTRDWTGELFF. The DNA for the CDR3 is TGCAGTGCTAGAGATACACGGGACTGGACCGGGGAGCTGTTTTTT.

This clonotype was picked up many times. The V and J genes are TRBV7-6 and TRBJ1-6; D gene ambiguous. CDR1 is SGHVS and CDR2 is FNYEAQ in the germline V gene. Deletions cut 1 base from V and 0 bases from J, with 16 bases between. The CDR3 has 19 amino acids. The CDR3 region is CASSLGGQDSLSYNSPLHF. The CDR3 nucleotides read TGTGCCAGCAGCTTAGGCGGTCAGGATTCACTCTCCTATAATTCACCCCTCCACTTT.

The J gene is TRBJ1-1, the V gene TRBV6-5, with 9 bases fitting TRBD1. Unmatched junction bases numbered 7, after V lost 7 bases and J lost 4 bases. The CDR3 is made up of 14 amino acids. The germline gives CDR1 MNHEY, CDR2 SVGAGI. The CDR3 DNA follows: TGTGCCAGCATCAACAGGGGGCTCGGCACTGAAGCTTTCTTT. This codes for CASINRGLGTEAFF.

This clonotype came up many times. The gene calls are TRBV7-8 and TRBJ2-2; the D call may be TRBD1 or TRBD2 (5 bases each). This CDR3 region has 14 residues. V shed 3 bases and J shed 4 bases, with 9 bases lying between them. Germline V CDR1 and CDR2: SGHVS, FQNEAQ. The CDR3 DNA follows: TGTGCCAGCAGCTTGGGACGGATCACCGGGGAGCTGTTTTTT. It yields the protein CASSLGRITGELFF.

By frequency in the sample, this clonotype is medium-sized. The J gene is TRBJ2-2, the V gene TRBV18, with D possibly TRBD2 on 6 matching bases. The V end lost 3 bases, the J end lost 2 bases, and 13 bases lay between the germline ends. From germline, CDR1 is KGHSH and CDR2 LQKENI. The CDR3 covers 16 residues. The CDR3: CASSPNLAANTGELFF. The DNA for the CDR3 is TGTGCCAGCTCACCGAATTTAGCGGCCAACACCGGGGAGCTGTTTTTT.

This sequence joins TRBV7-8 and TRBJ2-1, with TRBD2 as a possible D gene (6 bases). Gene TRBJ2-7 matches the end of the DNA better, so the J call may be wrong. Germline loops: CDR1 SGHVS, CDR2 FQNEAQ. The CDR3 length is 16 residues. In DNA form, the CDR3 reads TGTGCCAGCAGCTCGATCGAAGGGAGGACCATGAGGGAGCAGTACTTC. Its protein is CASSSIEGRTMREQYF.

At least ten counts were recorded for this clonotype. CDR3 nucleotide sequence: TGTGCCAGCAGTTTTTCAGCGAATCAGCCCCAGCATTTT. Protein sequence: CASSFSANQPQHF. The chain links TRBV12-3 or TRBV12-4 to TRBJ1-5; no clear D gene. V lost 3 bases and J lost 4, with 7 bases in between. The CDR3 loop spans 13 amino acids.

This clonotype came up many times. V is TRBV7-2 and J is TRBJ2-1; 8 bases match TRBD2. The length of the CDR3 is 16 residues. J was trimmed by 6 bases and V by 4 bases; bases with no gene match: 11. CDR1 and CDR2 (germline): SGHTA, FQGNSA. The CDR3 is CASSSTQGLVGNEQFF. The CDR3 nucleotides read TGTGCCAGCAGCTCCACCCAGGGACTAGTGGGCAATGAGCAGTTCTTC.

This chain joins TRBV12-5 and TRBJ1-5; possibly TRBD1 for D (5 bases). From germline, CDR1 is LGHNT and CDR2 FRNRAP. This CDR3 has 15 amino acids. Trimming removed 1 base from V and 0 bases from J, with 7 bases in between. The CDR3 reads CASGLGGLSNQPQHF. The CDR3 DNA reads as TGTGCTAGTGGTTTGGGGGGCCTTAGCAATCAGCCCCAGCATTTT.

This clonotype is deemed medium-sized. The chain combines TRBV4-1 with TRBJ2-2; TRBD2 aligns across 8 bases. The CDR3 consists of 15 residues. Germline V gene data show CDR1 as MGHRA and CDR2 as YSYEKL. V lost 4 bases and J lost 1; bases outside the gene matches: 2. The CDR3 DNA sequence: TGCGCCAGCAGCCCCAGCGGGAGGAACACCGGGGAGCTGTTTTTT. Its translation: CASSPSGRNTGELFF.

The rearrangement uses TRBV10-3 and TRBJ2-7; TRBD2 matches 14 bases. V dropped 7 bases and J dropped 6; count of bases not matched to a gene: 2. The CDR3 length is 13 residues. Germline CDR1 is ENHRY and CDR2 is SYGVKD. The CDR3 DNA reads as TGTGCCATCACCGGGACTAGCGGGAGCGAGCAGTACTTC. Encoded protein: CAITGTSGSEQYF.

Ten or more counts support this clonotype. The V and J genes are TRBV5-4 and TRBJ2-5; possibly TRBD2 for D (5 bases). Germline CDR1 reads SGHNT; CDR2 reads YYREEE (reference sequence). The germline V and J ends were trimmed by 0 bases and 5 bases, with 8 bases remaining between them. The CDR3 is 13 amino acids. The CDR3 is CASSLAGSETQYF. The CDR3 DNA reads as TGTGCCAGCAGCTTGGCGGGGAGTGAGACCCAGTACTTC.

This rearrangement joins TRBV12-3 or TRBV12-4 to TRBJ2-7; 9 bases match TRBD2. This CDR3 has 15 amino acids. Trimming removed 6 bases from V and 2 bases from J; junction bases left unmatched: 8. The CDR3 nucleotides are TGTGCCAGCAGCCCTCGGGGCGGGAGGGCCTACGAGCAGTACTTC. Encoded protein: CASSPRGGRAYEQYF.

This chain joins TRBV20-1 and TRBJ2-1; D remains ambiguous. V was trimmed by 3 bases and J by 6 bases, leaving 6 bases between them. In germline, CDR1 is DFQATT, CDR2 SNEGSKA (reference sequence). This CDR3 is built from 11 residues. The CDR3 nucleotides are TGCAGTGCTAGCAGTCGCAATGAGCAGTTCTTC. Translated, it gives CSASSRNEQFF.

Relative to its sample, this clonotype is medium-sized. V is TRBV20-1 and J is TRBJ2-1; 7 bases agree with TRBD2. V shed 5 bases and J 5 bases; nucleotides not matched to a gene: 12. The CDR3 loop spans 15 amino acids. Germline V gene lookup returns CDR1 DFQATT and CDR2 SNEGSKA (reference sequence). The CDR3 DNA is TGCAGTGCTTCCTCACCGGGACTACGCAACAATGAGCAGTTCTTC. This gives the protein CSASSPGLRNNEQFF.

This clonotype came up many times. The chain carries TRBV7-8 and TRBJ2-3; 9 bases agree with TRBD1. CDR3 size: 15 residues. The junction had 9 bases not matched to a gene; V was cut back by 5 bases and J by 6 bases. Germline-derived CDR1 and CDR2 are SGHVS and FQNEAQ. This chain's CDR3 is CASSPQGAGTDTQYF. CDR3 in DNA: TGTGCCAGCAGCCCACAGGGGGCGGGAACTGATACGCAGTATTTT.

This clonotype has only a few counts. This chain uses TRBV4-1 with TRBJ2-7; maybe TRBD1 (6 bases). The CDR3 is 15 residues long. Trimming took 4 bases from V and 7 from J, leaving 20 bases between them. Germline CDR1 MGHRA, CDR2 YSYEKL. The CDR3 nucleotides read TGCGCCAGCAGCCCCAGGGGCTACGGGGAAGATGAGCAGTACTTC. Translating it yields CASSPRGYGEDEQYF.

This clonotype appeared many times. The chain combines TRBV6-2 or TRBV6-3 with TRBJ2-1; tentatively, D is TRBD2 (6 bases). CDR1 MNHEY and CDR2 SVGEGT come from the germline V gene. With 5 bases removed from V and 3 bases from J, the gap between germline ends came to 17 bases. The CDR3 contains 16 residues. CDR3 region: CASSVPGRGLYNEQFF. DNA for the CDR3: TGTGCCAGCAGTGTCCCCGGGCGGGGACTCTACAATGAGCAGTTCTTC.

The chain has TRBV5-1 and TRBJ2-3; TRBD2 aligns across 8 bases. CDR1 is SGHRS, CDR2 YFSETQ, per germline. The CDR3 sequence is 16 residues long. V shed 0 bases and J 0 bases; nucleotides not matched to a gene: 3. CDR3 loop: CASSLASGSSTDTQYF. DNA for the CDR3: TGCGCCAGCAGCTTGGCCAGCGGGAGTAGCACAGATACGCAGTATTTT.

In its sample, this clonotype is medium-sized. CDR3 sequence (DNA): TGTGCCAGCAGTGAAGGGGGGACTTTTGCTGGCGAGCAGTACTTC. It translates to CASSEGGTFAGEQYF. The chain links TRBV2 to TRBJ2-7, with D perhaps TRBD2 (6 bases). The CDR3 has 15 amino acids. V lost 1 base and J lost 6, with 16 bases in between. CDR1 is SNHLY and CDR2 is FYNNEI in the germline V gene.

The chain is built from TRBV27 and TRBJ1-1; 7 nucleotides align to TRBD1. V lost 3 bases to trimming and J lost 0 bases; unmatched junction nucleotides: 7. The germline gives CDR1 MNHEY, CDR2 SMNVEV (reference sequence). The CDR3 extends over 16 amino acids. The CDR3 bases are TGTGCCAGCAGTTTCTCCCCGGACAGGATGAACACTGAAGCTTTCTTT. This encodes CASSFSPDRMNTEAFF.

In its sample, this clonotype was seen a few times. The chain joins TRBV19 to TRBJ2-1, with D tentatively TRBD2 (6 bases). Trimming took off 1 base at V and 0 bases at J, with 13 bases between the two ends. Germline V gene lookup returns CDR1 LNHDA and CDR2 SQIVND (reference sequence). This CDR3 has 17 amino acids. In nucleotides, the CDR3 is TGTGCCAGTAGTATAGGAGGAGCGGGCAGCTCCTACAATGAGCAGTTCTTC. This translates into CASSIGGAGSSYNEQFF.

The chain links TRBV29-1 to TRBJ2-3; TRBD2 aligns across 7 bases. The CDR3 length is 14 residues. Germline values: CDR1 SQVTM, CDR2 ANQGSEA. Trimming cost V 6 bases and J 2 bases; bases outside gene matches: 8. Written as DNA, the CDR3 is TGCAGCGTCGTACCGGGACTAAACACAGATACGCAGTATTTT. Translated, it gives CSVVPGLNTDTQYF.

This clonotype has just a few counts. The V call is TRBV12-3 or TRBV12-4, the J call TRBJ1-1, with TRBD1 as a possible D gene (6 bases). With 6 bases removed from V and 1 base from J, the gap between germline ends came to 12 bases. The CDR3 consists of 14 residues. Here the CDR3 DNA reads TGTGCCAGCAGGGATATACAGGGGAACACTGAAGCTTTCTTT. Translation gives CASRDIQGNTEAFF.

This clonotype was recorded many times. This chain uses TRBV5-1 with TRBJ2-7; 7 bases map to TRBD1. The ends lost 4 bases at V and 2 bases at J; junction bases unmatched: 9. Germline CDR1 and CDR2: SGHRS and YFSETQ. This CDR3 contains 15 residues. In nucleotides, the CDR3 is TGCGCCAGCAGCCCCGGGACAGCGAGGCCCTACGAGCAGTACTTC. Translated, it gives CASSPGTARPYEQYF.